The rows below give T cell receptor beta chains drawn from one sample of a study of blood T cell repertoires in COVID-19. Libraries were prepared by immunoSEQ multiplex PCR; TCRdb keeps only in-frame clonotypes and omits some of them. The sample includes roughly 130,000 clones, roughly 84% of them seen just once. Specimen: peripheral blood. These receptors were obtained from a woman younger than 45 who had recovered from COVID-19. Each CDR3 is given with its conserved first and last residue. D genes are given only for firm matches. The size field is filled for only some rows; it gives once, few, many or a size class.

D,size,J,V,CDR3,DNA
TRBD2,NA,TRBJ2-1,TRBV27,CASSRAGVIRNEQFF,TGTGCCAGCAGCAGAGCGGGAGTTATTCGCAATGAGCAGTTCTTC
NA,NA,TRBJ2-4,TRBV18,CASSPAGGGNIQYF,TGTGCCAGCTCACCTGCGGGTGGTGGGAACATTCAGTACTTC
NA,once,TRBJ2-1,TRBV5-6,CASSSDWKQFF,TGTGCCAGCAGTTCGGACTGGAAGCAGTTCTTC
NA,NA,TRBJ1-5,TRBV21-1,CASSKGTYGHSPNQPQHF,TGTGCCAGCAGCAAAGGGACGTATGGACACTCGCCCAATCAGCCCCAGCATTTT
TRBD1,NA,TRBJ2-7,TRBV4-1,CASSQSAGGYEQYF,TGCGCCAGCAGCCAAAGCGCAGGGGGCTACGAGCAGTACTTC
NA,once,TRBJ1-1,TRBV5-5,CASSQNIRVHMNTEAFF,TGTGCCAGCAGCCAAAACATCAGGGTCCACATGAACACTGAAGCTTTCTTT
NA,NA,TRBJ1-6,TRBV5-8,CASSKGESPLHF,TGTGCCAGTTCGAAAGGGGAATCACCCCTCCACTTT
NA,NA,TRBJ1-1,TRBV30,CAWIPLRGRTDTEAFF,TGTGCCTGGATCCCCCTCAGGGGACGAACAGACACTGAAGCTTTCTTT
TRBD1,NA,TRBJ2-7,TRBV5-1,CASSTGESYEQYF,TGCGCCAGCAGCACAGGGGAGTCCTACGAGCAGTACTTC
NA,NA,TRBJ2-1,TRBV20-1,CSATGLNEQFF,TGCAGTGCCACAGGGCTCAATGAGCAGTTCTTC
NA,few,TRBJ1-3,TRBV3-1/TRBV3-2,CASSQRLQGSGNTIYF,TGTGCCAGCAGCCAGAGGCTACAGGGCTCTGGAAACACCATATATTTT
TRBD2,once,TRBJ2-1,TRBV4-1,CASSQEGPGGVGNEQFF,TGCGCCAGCAGCCAAGAGGGTCCCGGGGGGGTCGGCAATGAGCAGTTCTTC
TRBD1,NA,TRBJ1-2,TRBV27,CASSFRRAGGSNYGYTF,TGTGCCAGCAGTTTTCGAAGGGCAGGGGGTTCTAACTATGGCTACACCTTC
NA,NA,TRBJ1-5,TRBV29-1,CSVGSLPGQPQHF,TGCAGCGTTGGCTCGCTCCCCGGTCAGCCCCAGCATTTT
NA,NA,TRBJ2-3,TRBV28,CASSYLTSTDTQYF,TGTGCCAGCAGTTACTTAACTAGCACAGATACGCAGTATTTT
NA,NA,TRBJ2-1,TRBV25-1,CASSEGGSYNEQFF,TGTGCCAGCAGTGAGGGGGGCTCCTACAATGAGCAGTTCTTC
TRBD2,few,TRBJ2-7,TRBV5-1,CASSYDGTSGYEQYF,TGCGCCAGCAGCTACGACGGGACTAGCGGCTACGAGCAGTACTTC
TRBD1,NA,TRBJ1-5,TRBV12-3/TRBV12-4,CASSGTAGRPQHF,TGTGCCAGCAGCGGGACAGCAGGGAGGCCCCAGCATTTT
NA,NA,TRBJ2-3,TRBV5-6,CASRVQPRGTDTQYF,TGTGCCAGCAGGGTACAGCCACGTGGGACAGATACGCAGTATTTT
NA,NA,TRBJ1-2,TRBV5-8,CASSFGETNYGYTF,TGTGCCAGCAGCTTCGGAGAAACTAACTATGGCTACACCTTC
NA,NA,TRBJ1-4,TRBV5-4,CASSLGDKITNEKLFF,TGTGCCAGCAGCTTGGGGGACAAGATAACTAATGAAAAACTGTTTTTT
TRBD1,NA,TRBJ1-1,TRBV7-9,CASSWDSEAFF,TGTGCCAGCAGTTGGGACAGTGAAGCTTTCTTT